This record covers a single TCR beta chain. Its antigen is not known. There are 11 residues in the CDR3. The germline CDR1 and CDR2 sequences are KGHSH and LQKENI. The ends were cut back, 10 bases at V and 6 bases at J, with 9 bases in the middle. These data belong to a study of response to subunit inactivated influenza vaccine. Study-wide points: Authors suggested that a seasonal influenza vaccination recruits few new T cells each time.

MiXCR was run by TCRdb on the RT-PCR reads, yielding one entry per CDR3 protein. The table lists roughly 700,000 distinct CDR3 sequences, over 11% of them singletons. The TCR originated in a man between 45 and 60 years old who received an inactivated influenza vaccine. This chain connects TRBV18 to TRBJ2-2; no clear D gene. The sequenced sample was PBMCs from blood, obtained roughly 2 weeks before vaccination. The CDR3 nucleotides read TGTGCCACGTACTGGGCCGGGGAGCTGTTTTTT. This gives the protein CATYWAGELFF.